These T cell receptor beta chains were read from a single sample in a study of blood T cell repertoires in COVID-19. TCRdb keeps only in-frame clones here, not all; method: immunoSEQ multiplex PCR. The sample records 200,000 to 250,000 clones, about 86% being singletons. Sequencing input: peripheral blood. These receptors originate from an elderly man with acute or convalescent COVID-19. Both conserved end residues are part of each CDR3. The order of the fields is V gene, CDR3 protein.

TRBV24-1 | CATSDPIGQGAINEQFF
TRBV3-1/TRBV3-2 | CASSLGSAPGYTF
TRBV11-2 | CASSQGGYNEQFF
TRBV6-1 | CASSEAPGLAGGRQETQYF
TRBV5-6 | CASSPTLRTVDYGYTF
TRBV19 | CASSLSPGQGASGANVLTF
TRBV19 | CASRSRGRGGEKLFF
TRBV9 | CASSVGGGQFRSYNSPLHF
TRBV24-1 | CATSDSTGGHGYTF
TRBV18 | CASSPGQALGQPQHF
TRBV5-1 | CASSDAGTGNTEAFF
TRBV28 | CASRASFGVRGETQYF
TRBV6-1 | CASSEARGSHGYTF
TRBV2 | CASSEFQGNQPQHF
TRBV5-1 | CASSPGQEFQETQYF
TRBV5-1 | CASRLTGGSGNTIYF
TRBV11-2 | CASSPTTGTEAFF
TRBV28 | CASSLGAGRNEKLFF
TRBV30 | CAWSIGQATYEQYF
TRBV9 | CASSVGLAGGRETQYF
TRBV5-4 | CASSLREKAGELFF
TRBV6-2/TRBV6-3 | CASSSGGTGETEAFF
TRBV3-1/TRBV3-2 | CASSQDGLALSSYEQYF
TRBV4-2 | CASSQDTSGSLNNEQFF
TRBV27 | CASSRGRTGTYEQYF
TRBV3-1/TRBV3-2 | CASSQGLANYGYTF
TRBV7-8 | CASSATGLVTNEKLFF
TRBV7-8 | CASSSGQTLGCTF
TRBV28 | CASSLPGANYGYTF
TRBV3-1/TRBV3-2 | CASSQVSGSTEAFF
TRBV2 | CASKGDSGQPQHF
TRBV7-2 | CASSSTSSTDTQYF
TRBV18 | CASSPPGTGVYNEQFF
TRBV5-8 | CASSAGTGSGNEKLFF
TRBV28 | CASSFLRADGYTF